This T cell receptor beta chain was documented in a study of cytomegalovirus exposure and HLA in healthy donors. General study findings and limits: Confirmation in vitro established that a few CMV-associated chains were specific for CMV antigens.

Despite likely unrecorded immune exposures, the donors were nominally healthy at the time of sampling. The PCR employed 60 Vbeta primers together with 13 Jbeta primers. Measured with immunoSEQ multiplex PCR; TCRdb has only the in-frame clones, and not every one. In the table there are about 150,000 clones, roughly a tenth of which are singletons. This clone occurred a few times. Its target is unknown. Germline assignment: CDR1 MDHEN and CDR2 SYDVKM. The CDR3 is made up of 15 amino acids. The chain couples TRBV28 to TRBJ2-5; tentative D call: TRBD2 (6 bases). The J call may be wrong; the DNA end is better matched by TRBJ2-7. The sequencing sample was made of PBMCs. The clonotype comes from a male donor in good health and CMV-seronegative. Written as DNA, the CDR3 is TGTGCCAGCAGTTTAGAACTAGCCCCCTCCTACGAGCAGTACTTC. Protein: CASSLELAPSYEQYF.